This entry is about one T cell receptor (beta chain). Its antigen is currently unknown. Sequenced with the Oncomine TCR Beta short-read assay was DNA taken from cultured CD4+ T cells. TCRdb independently ran MiXCR on the PCR reads; one entry per CDR3 protein. There are roughly 14,000 distinct CDR3 sequences in the sample; about 46% occur only once, and 14% to 15% lies in the top ten. The sample belongs to a study of vaccination and CD4 T cells after COVID-19. Overall study results and limits: Researchers report that a median approximately 90% of reactive clones in convalescent patients surfaced only post-vaccination.

Sample treatment: roughly 11-day PBMC culture with coronavirus spike peptide pools or control peptides (ViraFEST assay). The CDR3 is 13 amino acids. V lost 6 bases and J 0 bases, leaving 6 bases between the germline ends. Germline CDR1 and CDR2: SGHNT and YENEEA. V and J are TRBV11-3 and TRBJ1-3; unclear D gene. Specimen: CD4+ T cells from blood, cultured in vitro. This receptor was identified in a human donor who had recovered from COVID-19. This chain's CDR3 is CASRTDSGNTIYF. CDR3 bases: TGTGCCAGCAGGACCGACTCTGGAAACACCATATATTTT.